This T cell receptor beta chain was sequenced during a study of blood T cell repertoires in COVID-19. Germline V gene lookup returns CDR1 LGHDT and CDR2 YNNKEL (reference sequence). The CDR3 runs 12 residues. With V trimmed by 2 bases and J by 12 bases, 5 bases remained unmatched. Data came from immunoSEQ multiplex PCR; TCRdb stores just in-frame clones and leaves some out. The table includes hundreds of thousands of clones, more than 75% detected once. The rearrangement joins TRBV3-1 (or the pseudogene TRBV3-2) to TRBJ1-1, with 8 bases fitting TRBD1. Input material: PBMCs or T cells enriched from blood (not recorded which). This TCR derives from a woman aged 55-69 years in a cohort exposed to, infected with or recovered from COVID-19 (not recorded which). Here the CDR3 reads CASSQNNRGTFF. The CDR3 bases are TGTGCCAGCAGCCAAAATAACAGGGGGACTTTCTTT.